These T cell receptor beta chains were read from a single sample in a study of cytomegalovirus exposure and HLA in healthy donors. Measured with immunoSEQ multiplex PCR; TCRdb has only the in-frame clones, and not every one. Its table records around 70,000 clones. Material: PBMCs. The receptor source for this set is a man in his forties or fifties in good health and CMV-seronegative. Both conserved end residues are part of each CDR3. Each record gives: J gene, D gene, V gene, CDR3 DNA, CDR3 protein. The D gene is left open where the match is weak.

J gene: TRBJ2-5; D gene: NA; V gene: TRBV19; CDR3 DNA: TGTGCCTCCTCCTCTGGGGGGGGCTCGGAGACCCAGTACTTC; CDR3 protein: CASSSGGGSETQYF
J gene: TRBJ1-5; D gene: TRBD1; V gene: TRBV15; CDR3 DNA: TGTGCCACCAGCAGAGGACAGGGGGCCCAGCCCCAGCATTTT; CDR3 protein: CATSRGQGAQPQHF
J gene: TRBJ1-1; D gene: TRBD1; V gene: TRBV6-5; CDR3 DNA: TGTGCCAGCAGTTCCACTGGGACAGCCACTGAAGCTTTCTTT; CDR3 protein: CASSSTGTATEAFF
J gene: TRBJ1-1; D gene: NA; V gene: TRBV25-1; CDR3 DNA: TGTGCCAGCAGTGAATCTGGCAGGGCTTCCTTAAAAGCTTTCTTT; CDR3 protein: CASSESGRASLKAFF
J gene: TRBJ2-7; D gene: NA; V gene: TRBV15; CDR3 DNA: TGTGCCACCAGCAGAGTCCCAGGCCTAGCCAAGAACGAGCAGTACTTC; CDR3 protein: CATSRVPGLAKNEQYF
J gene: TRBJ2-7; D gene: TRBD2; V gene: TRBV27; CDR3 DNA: TGTGCCAGCAGCCCCGGGGGGGTCCGCGGCGAGCAGTACTTC; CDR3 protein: CASSPGGVRGEQYF
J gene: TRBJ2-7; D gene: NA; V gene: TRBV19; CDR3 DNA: TGTGCCAGTACCGGAGTAGGCTCCGGCTATTACGAGCAGTACTTC; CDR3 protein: CASTGVGSGYYEQYF
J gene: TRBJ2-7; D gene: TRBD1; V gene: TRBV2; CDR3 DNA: TGTGCCAGCACCAGGACAGGAGCCTACGAGCAGTACTTC; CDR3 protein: CASTRTGAYEQYF
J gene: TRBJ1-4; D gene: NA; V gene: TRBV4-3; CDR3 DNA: TGCGCCAGCAGCCAAGGTTCAGGGGAGAGTCGGGAAAAACTGTTTTTT; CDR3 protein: CASSQGSGESREKLFF
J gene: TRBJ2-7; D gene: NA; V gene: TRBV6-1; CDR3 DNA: TGTGCCAGCAGTGAAACTGCAGGGGTCCCCTCCTACGAGCAGTACTTC; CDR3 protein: CASSETAGVPSYEQYF
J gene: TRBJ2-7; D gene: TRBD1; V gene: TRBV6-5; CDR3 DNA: TGTGCCACCCAGTTAGGGGGCGCGGAGCAGTACTTC; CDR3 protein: CATQLGGAEQYF
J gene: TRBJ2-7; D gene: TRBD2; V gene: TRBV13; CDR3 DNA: TGTGCCAGCAGCGCTGAGGGGACTAGCGGGAGTCCGGGCGAGCAGTACTTC; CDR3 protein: CASSAEGTSGSPGEQYF
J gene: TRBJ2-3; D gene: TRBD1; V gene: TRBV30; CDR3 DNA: TGTGCCTGGAGTGGACAGGGCGGTACGCAGTATTTT; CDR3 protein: CAWSGQGGTQYF
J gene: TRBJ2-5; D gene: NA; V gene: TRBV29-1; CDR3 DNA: TGCAGCGTTGGGGCAGGGCGGTTGAGGGAGACCCAGTACTTC; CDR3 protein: CSVGAGRLRETQYF
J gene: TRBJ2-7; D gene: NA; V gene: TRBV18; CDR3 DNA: TGTGCCAGCTCATCCCCCAGTTACGAGCAGTACTTC; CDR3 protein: CASSSPSYEQYF
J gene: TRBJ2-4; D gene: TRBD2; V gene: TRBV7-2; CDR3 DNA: TGTGCCAGCAGCCCCCAGTCGGGGGGTGGCAAAAACATTCAGTACTTC; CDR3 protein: CASSPQSGGGKNIQYF
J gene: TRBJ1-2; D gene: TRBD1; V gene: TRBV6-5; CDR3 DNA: TGTGCCAGCACCAGGACAGGGGGGATAGCGGAGACCTTC; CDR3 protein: CASTRTGGIAETF
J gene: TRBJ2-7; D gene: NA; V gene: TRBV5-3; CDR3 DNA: TGTGCCAGAAGCTACGTCCAGACTAGAGATTTCATACTCGAGCAGTACTTC; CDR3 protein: CARSYVQTRDFILEQYF
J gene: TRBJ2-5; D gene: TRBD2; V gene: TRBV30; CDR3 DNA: TGTGCCTGGAGGGTGGGACTAGGGGAGACCCAGTACTTC; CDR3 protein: CAWRVGLGETQYF
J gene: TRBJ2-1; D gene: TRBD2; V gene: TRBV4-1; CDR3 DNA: TGCGCCAGCAGCCAAGCCCTAGCGGGAGGAAAATTCAATGAGCAGTTCTTC; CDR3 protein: CASSQALAGGKFNEQFF
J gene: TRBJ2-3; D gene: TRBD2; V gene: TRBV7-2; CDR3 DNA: TGTGCCAGCAGCTTACAGGTAGCGGGAGGCTCTAGCACAGATACGCAGTATTTT; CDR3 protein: CASSLQVAGGSSTDTQYF
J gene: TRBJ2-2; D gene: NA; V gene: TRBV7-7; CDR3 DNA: TGTGCTAGCAGCTTAAACCCCAGCGGGGAGCTGTTTTTT; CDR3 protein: CASSLNPSGELFF
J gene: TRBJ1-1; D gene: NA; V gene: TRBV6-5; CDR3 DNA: TGTGCCAGCAGTACAGGGTCTAGGAGTGAAGCTTTCTTT; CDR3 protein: CASSTGSRSEAFF
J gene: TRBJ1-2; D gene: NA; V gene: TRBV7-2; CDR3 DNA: TGTGCCAGCAGTGGCTCGGCAGGGGATGGCTACACCTTC; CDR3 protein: CASSGSAGDGYTF
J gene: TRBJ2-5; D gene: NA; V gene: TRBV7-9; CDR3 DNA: TGTGCCAGCAGCACCCCTGAGGGTTTGGCCCAGTACTTC; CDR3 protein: CASSTPEGLAQYF
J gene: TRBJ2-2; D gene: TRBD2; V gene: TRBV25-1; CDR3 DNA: TGTGCCAGCAGTGATAGCGGGAGATACGCCGGGGAGCTGTTTTTT; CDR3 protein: CASSDSGRYAGELFF
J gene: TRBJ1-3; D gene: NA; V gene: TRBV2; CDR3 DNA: TGTGCCAGCAGTTCGGACAGTTACTCTGGAAACACCATATATTTT; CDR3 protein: CASSSDSYSGNTIYF
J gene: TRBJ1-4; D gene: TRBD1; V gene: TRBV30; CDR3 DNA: TGTGCCGGACAGACAGGGCGAGTGACGGAAAAACTGTTTTTT; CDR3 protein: CAGQTGRVTEKLFF
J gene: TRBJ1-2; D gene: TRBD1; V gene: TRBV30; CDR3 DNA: TGTGCCTGGAACACAGGGGGCTATGGCTACACCTTC; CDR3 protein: CAWNTGGYGYTF
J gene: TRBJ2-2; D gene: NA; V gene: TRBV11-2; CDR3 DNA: TGTGCCAGCAGCACTTATGAGGGCCCGAACACCGGGGAGCTGTTTTTT; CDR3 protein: CASSTYEGPNTGELFF
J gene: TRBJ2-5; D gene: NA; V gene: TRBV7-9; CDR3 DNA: TGTGCCAGCAGCCGCCGAGGGCCCCAAGAGACCCAGTACTTC; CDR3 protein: CASSRRGPQETQYF
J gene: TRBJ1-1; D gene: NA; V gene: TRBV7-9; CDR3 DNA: TGTGCCAGCAGAAAAGGGAGGGGACCGGACACTGAAGCTTTCTTT; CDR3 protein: CASRKGRGPDTEAFF
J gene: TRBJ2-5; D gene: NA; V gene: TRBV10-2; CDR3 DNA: TGCGCCAGCATACGGCGGCTTCAAGAGACCCAGTACTTC; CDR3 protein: CASIRRLQETQYF
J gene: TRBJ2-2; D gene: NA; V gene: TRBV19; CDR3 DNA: TGTGCCAGTAGTATGTCCAAATTTCCGGGAGTCGACACCGGGGAGCTGTTTTTT; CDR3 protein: CASSMSKFPGVDTGELFF
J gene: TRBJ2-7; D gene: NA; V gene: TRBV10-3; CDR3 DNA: TGTGCCATCAGTGAGGGGCCAGGATTAAACTACGAGCAGTACTTC; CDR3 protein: CAISEGPGLNYEQYF
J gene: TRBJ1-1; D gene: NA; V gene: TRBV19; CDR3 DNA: TGTGCCAGTAGTATAGATCGGAACACTGAAGCTTTCTTT; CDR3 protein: CASSIDRNTEAFF
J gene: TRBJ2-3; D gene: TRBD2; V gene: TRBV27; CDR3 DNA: TGTGCCAGCAGTTTCCTAGCGGGGGGGCGAGATACGCAGTATTTT; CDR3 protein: CASSFLAGGRDTQYF
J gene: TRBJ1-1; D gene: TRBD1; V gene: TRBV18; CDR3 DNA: TGTGCCAGCTCAACCAGGGGGCAGATCACTGAAGCTTTCTTT; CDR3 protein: CASSTRGQITEAFF
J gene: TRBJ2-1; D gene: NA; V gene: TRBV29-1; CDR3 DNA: TGCAGCGTTATTCCCGGGACTTACAATGAGCAGTTCTTC; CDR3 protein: CSVIPGTYNEQFF
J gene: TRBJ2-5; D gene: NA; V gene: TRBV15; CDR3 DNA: TGTGCCACCAGCAGTCGCGGGCAAGAGACCCAGTACTTC; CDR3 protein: CATSSRGQETQYF
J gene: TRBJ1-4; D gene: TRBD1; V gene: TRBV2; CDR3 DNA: TGTGCCAGCAGGGGACAGTCCTTTATCTTGTTTTTT; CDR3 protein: CASRGQSFILFF
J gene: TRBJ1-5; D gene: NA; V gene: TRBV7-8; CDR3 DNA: TGTGCCAGCAGCTGGGACTATAGCAATCAGCCCCAGCATTTT; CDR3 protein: CASSWDYSNQPQHF
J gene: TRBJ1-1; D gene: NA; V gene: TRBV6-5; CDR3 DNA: TGTGCCAGCAGTTTAGCTGACAGCAACACTGAAGCTTTCTTT; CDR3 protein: CASSLADSNTEAFF
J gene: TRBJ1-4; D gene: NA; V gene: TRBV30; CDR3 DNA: TGTGCCTGGAGGGGTGTTGCAGGGGCAAGGGAAAAACTGTTTTTT; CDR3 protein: CAWRGVAGAREKLFF
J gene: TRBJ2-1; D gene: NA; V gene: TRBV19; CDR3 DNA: TGTGCCAGTAGTATCAGGTCTAGCCAGCAGACCAATGAGCAGTTCTTC; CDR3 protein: CASSIRSSQQTNEQFF